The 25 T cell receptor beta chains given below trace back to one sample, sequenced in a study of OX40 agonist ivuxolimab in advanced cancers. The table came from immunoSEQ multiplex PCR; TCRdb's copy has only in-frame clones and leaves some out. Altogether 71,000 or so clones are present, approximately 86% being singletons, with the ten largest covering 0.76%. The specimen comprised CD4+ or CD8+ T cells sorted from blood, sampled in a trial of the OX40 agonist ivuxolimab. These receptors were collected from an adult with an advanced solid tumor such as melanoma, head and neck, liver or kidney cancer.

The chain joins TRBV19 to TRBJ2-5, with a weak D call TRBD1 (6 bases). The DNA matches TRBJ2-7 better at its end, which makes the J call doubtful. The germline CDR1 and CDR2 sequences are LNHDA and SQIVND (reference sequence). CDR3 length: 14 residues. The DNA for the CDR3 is TGTGCCAGTAGTATAGGGGGACAAAGACACGAGCAGTACTTC. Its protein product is CASSIGGQRHEQYF.

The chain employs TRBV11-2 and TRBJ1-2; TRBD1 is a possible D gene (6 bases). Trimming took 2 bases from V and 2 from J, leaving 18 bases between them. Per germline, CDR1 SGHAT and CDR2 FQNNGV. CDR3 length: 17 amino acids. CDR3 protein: CASSLSGSGVSNYGYTF. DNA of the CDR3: TGTGCCAGCAGCTTATCTGGCTCAGGGGTTAGCAACTATGGCTACACCTTC.

The CDR3 nucleotides read TGTGCCAGCAGTTTAAGTTCTACAGGGACTGAAAAACTGTTTTTT. Its translation: CASSLSSTGTEKLFF. The chain carries TRBV28 and TRBJ1-4; TRBD1 might be the D (6 bases). Trimming took off 2 bases at V and 7 bases at J, with 14 bases between the two ends. CDR3 length equals 15 residues. CDR1 MDHEN and CDR2 SYDVKM come from the germline V gene.

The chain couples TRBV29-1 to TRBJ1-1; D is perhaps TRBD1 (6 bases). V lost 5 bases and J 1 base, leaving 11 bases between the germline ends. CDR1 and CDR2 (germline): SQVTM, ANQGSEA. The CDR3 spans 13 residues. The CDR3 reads CSVSQTGNTEAFF. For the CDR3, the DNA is TGCAGCGTTTCCCAGACAGGGAACACTGAAGCTTTCTTT.

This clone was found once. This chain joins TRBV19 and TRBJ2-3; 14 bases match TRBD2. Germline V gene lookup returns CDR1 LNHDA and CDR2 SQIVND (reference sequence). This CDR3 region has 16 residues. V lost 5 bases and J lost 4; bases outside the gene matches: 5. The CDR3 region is CASSPRTSGGSDTQYF. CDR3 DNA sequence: TGTGCCAGTAGTCCTCGGACTAGCGGGGGGTCAGATACGCAGTATTTT.

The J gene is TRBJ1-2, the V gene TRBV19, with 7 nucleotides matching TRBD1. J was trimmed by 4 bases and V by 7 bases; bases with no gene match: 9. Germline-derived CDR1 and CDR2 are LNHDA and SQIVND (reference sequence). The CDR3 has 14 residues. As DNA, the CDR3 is TGTGCCAGTAAGGAGGGGGCGCGGGGCTATGGCTACACCTTC. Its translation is CASKEGARGYGYTF.

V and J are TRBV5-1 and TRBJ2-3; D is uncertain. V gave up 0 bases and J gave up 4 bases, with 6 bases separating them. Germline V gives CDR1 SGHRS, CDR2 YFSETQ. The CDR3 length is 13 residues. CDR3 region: CASSLVAADTQYF. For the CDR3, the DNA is TGCGCCAGCAGCTTGGTGGCGGCAGATACGCAGTATTTT.

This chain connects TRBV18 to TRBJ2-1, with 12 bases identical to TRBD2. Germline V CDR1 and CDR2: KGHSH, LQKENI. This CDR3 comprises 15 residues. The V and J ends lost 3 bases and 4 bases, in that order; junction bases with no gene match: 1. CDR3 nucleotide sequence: TGTGCCAGCTCACCGCTAGCGGGGGGGTACAATGAGCAGTTCTTC. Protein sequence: CASSPLAGGYNEQFF.

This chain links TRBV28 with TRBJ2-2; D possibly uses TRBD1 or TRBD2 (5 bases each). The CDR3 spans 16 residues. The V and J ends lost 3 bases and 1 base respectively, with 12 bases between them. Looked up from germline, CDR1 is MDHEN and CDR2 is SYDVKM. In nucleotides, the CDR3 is TGTGCCAGCAGTTTCGTTTCGGGGCAGAACACCGGGGAGCTGTTTTTT. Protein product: CASSFVSGQNTGELFF.

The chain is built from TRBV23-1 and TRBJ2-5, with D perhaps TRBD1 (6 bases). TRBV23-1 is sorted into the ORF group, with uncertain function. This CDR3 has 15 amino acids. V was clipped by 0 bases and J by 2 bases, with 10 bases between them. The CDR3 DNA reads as TGCGCCAGCAGTCAATCGGACAGCACACAAGAGACCCAGTACTTC. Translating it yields CASSQSDSTQETQYF.

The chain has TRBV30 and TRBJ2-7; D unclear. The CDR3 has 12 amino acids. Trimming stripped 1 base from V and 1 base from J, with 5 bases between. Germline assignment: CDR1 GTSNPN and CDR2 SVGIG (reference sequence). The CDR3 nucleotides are TGTGCCTGGAGTGAGAGTTCCTACGAGCAGTACTTC. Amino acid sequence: CAWSESSYEQYF.

The CDR3, as DNA: TGTGCCAGCAGCGTATTTGGGGACCCCACAGATACGCAGTATTTT. Translation gives CASSVFGDPTDTQYF. The chain is built from TRBV9 and TRBJ2-3; D is tentatively TRBD1 or TRBD2 (5 bases each). Germline values: CDR1 SGDLS, CDR2 YYNGEE. There are 15 residues in the CDR3. The germline V and J ends were trimmed by 1 base and 2 bases, with 11 bases remaining between them.

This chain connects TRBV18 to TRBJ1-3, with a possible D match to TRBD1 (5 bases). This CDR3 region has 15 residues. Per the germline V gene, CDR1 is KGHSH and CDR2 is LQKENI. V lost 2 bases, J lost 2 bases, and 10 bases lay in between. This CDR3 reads CASSPREGPGNTIYF. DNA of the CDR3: TGTGCCAGCTCACCAAGGGAGGGGCCTGGAAACACCATATATTTT.

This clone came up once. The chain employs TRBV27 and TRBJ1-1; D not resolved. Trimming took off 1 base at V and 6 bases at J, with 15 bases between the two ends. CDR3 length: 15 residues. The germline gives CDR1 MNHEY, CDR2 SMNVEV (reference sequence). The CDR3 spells CASSLYPRGAAEAFF. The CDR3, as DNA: TGTGCCAGCAGTTTATACCCACGGGGAGCGGCTGAAGCTTTCTTT.

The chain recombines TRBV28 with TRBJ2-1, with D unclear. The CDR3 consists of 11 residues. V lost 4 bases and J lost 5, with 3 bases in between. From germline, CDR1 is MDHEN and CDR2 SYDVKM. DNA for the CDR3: TGTGCCAGCAGTTACAACAATGAGCAGTTCTTC. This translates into CASSYNNEQFF.

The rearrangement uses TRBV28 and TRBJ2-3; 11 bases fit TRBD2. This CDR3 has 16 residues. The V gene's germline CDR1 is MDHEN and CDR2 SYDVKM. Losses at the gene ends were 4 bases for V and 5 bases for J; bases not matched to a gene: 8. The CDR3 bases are TGTGCCAGCAGTTCCTCCTCTAGCGGGAGGATAGATACGCAGTATTTT. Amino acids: CASSSSSSGRIDTQYF.

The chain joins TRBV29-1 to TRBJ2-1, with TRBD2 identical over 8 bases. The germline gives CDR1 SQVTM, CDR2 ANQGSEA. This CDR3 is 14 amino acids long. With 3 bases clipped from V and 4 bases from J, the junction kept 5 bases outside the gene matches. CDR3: CSVDGTSGYNEQFF. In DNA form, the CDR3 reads TGCAGCGTTGATGGCACTAGCGGATACAATGAGCAGTTCTTC.

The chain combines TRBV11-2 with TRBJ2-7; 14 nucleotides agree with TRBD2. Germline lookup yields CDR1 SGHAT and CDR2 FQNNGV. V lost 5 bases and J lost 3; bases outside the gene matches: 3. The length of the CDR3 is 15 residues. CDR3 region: CASSQGTSGSYEQYF. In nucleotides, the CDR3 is TGTGCCAGCAGCCAAGGGACTAGCGGGAGCTACGAGCAGTACTTC.

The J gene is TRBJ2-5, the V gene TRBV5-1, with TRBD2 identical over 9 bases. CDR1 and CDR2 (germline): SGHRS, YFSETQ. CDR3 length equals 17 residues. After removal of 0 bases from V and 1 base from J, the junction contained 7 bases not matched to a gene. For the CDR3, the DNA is TGCGCCAGCAGCTTGGAGTATGGCGGGAGGGCCCAAGAGACCCAGTACTTC. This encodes CASSLEYGGRAQETQYF. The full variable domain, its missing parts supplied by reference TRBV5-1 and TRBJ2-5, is KAGVTQTPRYLIKTRGQQVTLSCSPISGHRSVSWYQQTPGQGLQFLFEYFSETQRNKGNFPGRFSGRQFSNSRSEMNVSTLELGDSALYLCASSLEYGGRAQETQYFGPGTRLLVL.

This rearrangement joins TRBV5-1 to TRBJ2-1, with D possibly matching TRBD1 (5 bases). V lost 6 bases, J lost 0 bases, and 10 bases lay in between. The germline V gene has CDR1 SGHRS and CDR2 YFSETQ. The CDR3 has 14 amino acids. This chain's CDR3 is CASKQDTSYNEQFF. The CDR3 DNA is TGCGCCAGCAAACAGGACACCTCCTACAATGAGCAGTTCTTC.

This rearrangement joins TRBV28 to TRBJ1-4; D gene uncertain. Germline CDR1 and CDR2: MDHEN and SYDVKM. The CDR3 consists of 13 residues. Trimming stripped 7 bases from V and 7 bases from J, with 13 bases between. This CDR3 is CASISEGGEKLFF. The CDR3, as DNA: TGTGCCAGCATCTCGGAGGGTGGTGAAAAACTGTTTTTT.

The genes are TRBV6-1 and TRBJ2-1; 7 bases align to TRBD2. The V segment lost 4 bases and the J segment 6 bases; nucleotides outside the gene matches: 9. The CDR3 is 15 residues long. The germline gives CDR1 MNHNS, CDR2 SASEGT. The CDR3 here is CASSGRRLAVNEQFF. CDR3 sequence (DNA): TGTGCCAGCAGTGGCCGCAGACTAGCCGTCAATGAGCAGTTCTTC.

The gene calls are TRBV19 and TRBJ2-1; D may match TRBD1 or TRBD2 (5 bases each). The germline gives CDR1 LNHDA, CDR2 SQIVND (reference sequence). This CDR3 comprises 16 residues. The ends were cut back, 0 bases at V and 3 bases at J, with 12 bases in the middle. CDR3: CASSIDSAGFYNEQFF. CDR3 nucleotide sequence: TGTGCCAGTAGTATAGATAGCGCAGGGTTCTACAATGAGCAGTTCTTC.

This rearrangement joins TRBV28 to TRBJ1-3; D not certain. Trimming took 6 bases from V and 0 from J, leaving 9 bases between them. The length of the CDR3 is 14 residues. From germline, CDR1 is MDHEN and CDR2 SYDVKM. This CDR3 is CASRARYSGNTIYF. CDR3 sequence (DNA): TGTGCCAGCAGGGCCAGATACTCTGGAAACACCATATATTTT.

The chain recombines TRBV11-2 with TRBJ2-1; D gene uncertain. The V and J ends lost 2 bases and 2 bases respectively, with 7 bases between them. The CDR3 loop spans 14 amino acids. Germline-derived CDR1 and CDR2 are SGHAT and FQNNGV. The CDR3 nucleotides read TGTGCCAGCAGCTTACCTGGGACCTACAATGAGCAGTTCTTC. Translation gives CASSLPGTYNEQFF.